The 28 T cell receptor beta chains in this list originate from one sample, sequenced in a study of T cell repertoires in cytomegalovirus infection. TCRdb ran MiXCR on the reads and lists one entry per CDR3 protein. The sample shows 550,000 to 700,000 distinct CDR3 sequences, under 45% of them seen only once. No antigens are known for them. Specimen: cultured PBMCs, collected from culture after CMV antigen stimulation. The receptor set was obtained from a human donor in good health (CMV status not recorded). Some clones in this sample may be carry-over from other donors' samples.

This clonotype was picked up many times. V and J are TRBV7-2 and TRBJ1-1; D uncertain. The CDR3 runs to 14 residues. V lost 2 bases and J lost 1, with 8 bases in between. In germline, CDR1 is SGHTA, CDR2 FQGNSA. CDR3 sequence: CASSLRPGNTEAFF. The CDR3 DNA is TGTGCCAGCAGCTTAAGACCAGGGAACACTGAAGCTTTCTTT.

V usage is TRBV12-3 or TRBV12-4 and J usage is TRBJ1-2; weak D call: TRBD1 (5 bases). The CDR3 extends over 14 amino acids. V was pared by 7 bases and J by 0 bases, with 12 bases between. This CDR3 is CASTWGNPNYGYTF. The CDR3 coding sequence is TGTGCCAGCACCTGGGGGAATCCTAACTATGGCTACACCTTC.

The chain couples TRBV6-2 or TRBV6-3 to TRBJ2-5, with D possibly TRBD1 on 6 matching bases. Germline CDR1 is MNHEY and CDR2 is SVGEGT. The CDR3 is made up of 19 amino acids. The V and J ends lost 0 bases and 4 bases respectively, with 24 bases between them. The DNA for the CDR3 is TGTGCCAGCAGTTACTCGTTCCTACGGACAGACCCCGAAGGAGAGACCCAGTACTTC. Translation gives CASSYSFLRTDPEGETQYF.

This clonotype showed up just a few times. This sequence joins TRBV7-2 and TRBJ2-3, with D tentatively TRBD1 (7 bases). The CDR3 is 17 amino acids. V was trimmed by 5 bases and J by 7 bases, leaving 25 bases between them. In germline, CDR1 is SGHTA, CDR2 FQGNSA. The CDR3 DNA reads as TGTGCCAGCAGCCTTAGAGAGGTCCAGGGGGGCGGAAATACGCAGTATTTT. Its translation is CASSLREVQGGGNTQYF.

The V and J genes are TRBV7-2 and TRBJ1-6; possible D gene TRBD1, 6 bases. Looked up from germline, CDR1 is SGHTA and CDR2 is FQGNSA. This CDR3 comprises 12 residues. CDR3 DNA sequence: TGTGCGGTCGGAGGGGGGGCGTCACCCCTCCACTTT. Encoded protein: CAVGGGASPLHF.

This clonotype was seen ten or more times. V and J are TRBV7-2 and TRBJ1-1; D is possibly TRBD1 (6 bases). CDR1 SGHTA and CDR2 FQGNSA come from the germline V gene. V gave up 0 bases and J gave up 2 bases, with 16 bases separating them. The CDR3 spans 17 residues. As DNA, the CDR3 is TGTGCCAGCAGCTTAGCGCTTTTGGGACAACCTAACACTGAAGCTTTCTTT. The encoded protein is CASSLALLGQPNTEAFF.

V is TRBV12-3 or TRBV12-4 and J is TRBJ2-7; the D gene is possibly TRBD1 (5 bases). Trimming took 1 base from V and 5 from J, leaving 9 bases between them. The CDR3 covers 13 residues. For the CDR3, the DNA is TGTGCCAGCAGTTTAGGAGCAGGGAACGAGCAGTACTTC. Its translation: CASSLGAGNEQYF.

This sequence joins TRBV11-2 and TRBJ2-7; D unresolved. CDR1 SGHAT and CDR2 FQNNGV come from the germline V gene. V dropped 8 bases and J dropped 2 bases, with 22 bases sitting between them. The CDR3 is 16 residues long. In DNA form, the CDR3 reads TGTGCCAGCGGCTCTCTCCGGGTCACCACAACCTACGAGCAGTACTTC. Its protein product is CASGSLRVTTTYEQYF.

This clonotype was detected many times. V gene TRBV10-3 combines with J gene TRBJ2-1, with unresolved D. CDR3 size: 11 residues. Between the trimmed V and J ends, which lost 2 bases and 9 bases, there was a span of 5 bases. Germline V gene sequence: CDR1 ENHRY, CDR2 SYGVKD. CDR3 DNA: TGTGCCATCAGTGAGATGTTTGAGCAGTTCTTC. This encodes CAISEMFEQFF.

This clonotype appeared a few times. For the CDR3, the DNA is TGCGCCAGCAGCCAAGAAGCCGGGACTAGCGAGCAGTACTTC. It specifies CASSQEAGTSEQYF. This sequence joins TRBV4-1 and TRBJ2-7; 8 nucleotides agree with TRBD2. V was pared by 0 bases and J by 6 bases, with 4 bases of the junction left unmatched. The CDR3 has 14 amino acids. Germline CDR1 reads MGHRA; CDR2 reads YSYEKL.

The gene calls are TRBV7-3 and TRBJ2-5, with D maybe TRBD2 (6 bases). The CDR3 totals 15 residues. V was cut by 0 bases and J by 2 bases, with 10 bases left in between. CDR1 and CDR2 from the germline V gene are SGHTA and FQGTGA. The CDR3, as DNA: TGTGCCAGCAGCTTAACGGGGGGAGAGCAAGAGACCCAGTACTTC. Translation: CASSLTGGEQETQYF.

This clonotype was found a few times. The chain carries TRBV28 and TRBJ2-4; D gene unclear. Germline lookup yields CDR1 MDHEN and CDR2 SYDVKM. The CDR3 consists of 13 residues. With 2 bases removed from V and 7 bases from J, the gap between germline ends came to 9 bases. CDR3 DNA sequence: TGTGCCAGCAGTTTAGGGGATTTGAACATTCAGTACTTC. Translated: CASSLGDLNIQYF.

This clonotype showed up just a few times. This chain links TRBV10-3 with TRBJ1-4; TRBD1 is a possible D gene (5 bases). CDR1 is ENHRY and CDR2 is SYGVKD in the germline V gene. The CDR3 is 13 amino acids. The ends were cut back, 11 bases at V and 8 bases at J, with 18 bases in the middle. CDR3 sequence reads: CAVRGEVREKLFF. The CDR3 coding sequence is TGTGCCGTACGAGGGGAGGTTCGGGAAAAACTGTTTTTT.

The chain has TRBV15 and TRBJ2-7; the match to TRBD1 covers 7 bases. V shed 3 bases, J shed 2 bases, and the junction held 4 bases outside the gene matches. Germline-derived CDR1 and CDR2 are LNHNV and YYDKDF (reference sequence). The CDR3 sequence is 14 residues long. The CDR3 DNA reads as TGTGCCACCAGCAGGGAGACAGGGCCCTACGAGCAGTACTTC. Residues: CATSRETGPYEQYF. Full variable domain (outside the CDR3, taken from reference TRBV15 and TRBJ2-7): DAMVIQNPRYQVTQFGKPVTLSCSQTLNHNVMYWYQQKSSQAPKLLFHYYDKDFNNEADTPDNFQSRRPNTSFCFLDIRSPGLGDTAMYLCATSRETGPYEQYFGPGTRLTVT.

The rearrangement uses TRBV7-2 and TRBJ1-6, with D unresolved. This CDR3 has 12 residues. From germline, CDR1 is SGHTA and CDR2 FQGNSA. Trimming shortened V by 7 bases and J by 4 bases, and 5 bases separated the two germline ends. The CDR3 DNA reads TGTGCCAGCACGGGTTATAATTCACCCCTCCACTTT. Translating gives CASTGYNSPLHF. The whole variable domain, filled in from reference TRBV7-2 and TRBJ1-6, reads GAGVSQSPSNKVTEKGKDVELRCDPISGHTALYWYRQSLGQGLEFLIYFQGNSAPDKSGLPSDRFSAERTGGSVSTLTIQRTQQEDSAVYLCASTGYNSPLHFGNGTRLTVT.

This chain joins TRBV6-1 and TRBJ2-7; D remains ambiguous. The CDR3 runs to 14 residues. The V end was cut by 7 bases, the J end by 4 bases, with 17 bases between. Germline loops: CDR1 MNHNS, CDR2 SASEGT. CDR3 in DNA: TGTGCCAGCACCCCCTCGGAAAGACCTTACGAGCAGTACTTC. Protein: CASTPSERPYEQYF.

This clonotype has only a few counts. This chain connects TRBV7-9 to TRBJ1-2; TRBD1 agrees at 9 bases. The junction had 5 bases not matched to a gene; V was cut back by 2 bases and J by 7 bases. From germline, CDR1 is SEHNR and CDR2 FQNEAQ (reference sequence). The CDR3 extends over 14 amino acids. CDR3 bases: TGTGCCAGCAGCTTACGGGACAGGGTACGTGGCTACACCTTC. It is translated as CASSLRDRVRGYTF.

At least ten counts were recorded for this clonotype. The CDR3 loop reads CASSHSGAYNQPQHF. The CDR3, as DNA: TGTGCCAGCAGCCATTCAGGGGCATACAATCAGCCCCAGCATTTT. This chain joins TRBV7-2 and TRBJ1-5; maybe TRBD1 (6 bases). Between the trimmed V and J ends, which lost 5 bases and 3 bases, there was a span of 14 bases. The CDR3 is made up of 15 amino acids. CDR1 and CDR2 from the germline V gene are SGHTA and FQGNSA.

V gene TRBV6-6 combines with J gene TRBJ1-1; D is ambiguous. This CDR3 has 15 amino acids. The germline CDR1 and CDR2 sequences are MNHNY and SVGAGI (reference sequence). V was pared by 0 bases and J by 1 base, with 9 bases between. The CDR3: CASSYSIEQNTEAFF. For the CDR3, the DNA is TGTGCCAGCAGTTACTCGATCGAGCAGAACACTGAAGCTTTCTTT.

The chain joins TRBV4-1 to TRBJ2-3; D not certain. V dropped 4 bases and J dropped 6 bases, with 14 bases sitting between them. The CDR3 has 14 residues. Germline assignment: CDR1 MGHRA and CDR2 YSYEKL. The CDR3 is CASSPSPLGDTQYF. The CDR3 nucleotides read TGCGCCAGCAGCCCCTCGCCCCTTGGCGATACGCAGTATTTT.

This clonotype was seen a handful of times. CDR3 amino acids: CSATGQGVVTDTQYF. Here the CDR3 DNA reads TGCAGTGCTACTGGACAGGGGGTAGTCACAGATACGCAGTATTTT. J is TRBJ2-3 and V is TRBV20-1; 10 bases fit TRBD1. Losses at the gene ends were 4 bases for V and 2 bases for J; bases not matched to a gene: 6. CDR1 DFQATT and CDR2 SNEGSKA come from the germline V gene (reference sequence). The CDR3 is made up of 15 amino acids.

The chain joins TRBV12-3 or TRBV12-4 to TRBJ2-7; D unclear. V was cut by 2 bases and J by 4 bases, with 21 bases left in between. The CDR3 has 17 residues. The CDR3 DNA follows: TGTGCCAGCAGTTTATCCCCCAGTAATAGGGTCGGGTACGAGCAGTACTTC. Translated, it gives CASSLSPSNRVGYEQYF.

J is TRBJ2-3 and V is TRBV11-2; unclear D gene. The CDR3 consists of 18 residues. Germline loops: CDR1 SGHAT, CDR2 FQNNGV. Trimming left V 7 bases short and J 1 base short, with 24 bases between. The CDR3 loop is CASNLRALGVVGTDTQYF. CDR3 bases: TGTGCCAGCAACCTCCGGGCTCTGGGCGTCGTTGGCACAGATACGCAGTATTTT.

The chain combines TRBV18 with TRBJ2-7, with 10 bases identical to TRBD1. The germline CDR1 and CDR2 sequences are KGHSH and LQKENI. This CDR3 has 15 amino acids. Trimming cost V 3 bases and J 1 base; bases outside gene matches: 3. The CDR3 DNA reads as TGTGCCAGCTCACCCCGGACAGGGGGATCCTACGAGCAGTACTTC. Amino acids: CASSPRTGGSYEQYF.

The chain carries TRBV6-6 and TRBJ2-1; 7 positions agree with TRBD2. V lost 0 bases, J lost 9 bases, and 14 bases stayed unmatched. Germline CDR1 MNHNY, CDR2 SVGAGI (reference sequence). The CDR3 sequence is 17 residues long. The CDR3 protein is CASSYSAGEGPYLEQFF. The DNA for the CDR3 is TGTGCCAGCAGTTACTCGGCGGGAGAGGGGCCCTATCTTGAGCAGTTCTTC.

The V and J genes are TRBV19 and TRBJ1-4; 8 bases are a match to TRBD1. The CDR3 runs 15 residues. Germline CDR1 is LNHDA and CDR2 is SQIVND (reference sequence). V lost 3 bases, J lost 7 bases, and 7 bases stayed unmatched. In DNA, the CDR3 is TGTGCCAGTAGTATGAGGCAGGGGGCAAGTGAAAAACTGTTTTTT. Protein product: CASSMRQGASEKLFF.

This clonotype was recorded a few times. The chain uses TRBV12-3 or TRBV12-4 and TRBJ2-3; 7 bases match TRBD2. The trim removed 7 bases at V and 3 bases at J, leaving 10 bases unmatched. This CDR3 is 15 amino acids long. This chain's CDR3 is CASKYTRLATDTQYF. DNA of the CDR3: TGTGCCAGCAAGTATACCCGACTAGCAACAGATACGCAGTATTTT.

This clonotype was found once. The CDR3 nucleotides read TGTGCCTGGAGTGTTGGGGTACAGCGCCGTCAAGAGACCCAGTACTTC. Its protein is CAWSVGVQRRQETQYF. The chain combines TRBV30 with TRBJ2-5; D remains ambiguous. CDR1 and CDR2 from the germline V gene are GTSNPN and SVGIG (reference sequence). This CDR3 is 16 amino acids long. V lost 0 bases and J 2 bases, leaving 16 bases between the germline ends.